The table lists the clone carrying this T cell receptor beta chain with a few counts. V lost 1 base, J lost 4 bases, and 7 bases lay in between. The V gene's germline CDR1 is SGHTA and CDR2 FQGNSA. CDR3 length: 13 amino acids. The source of the sample is a study of blood T cell repertoires in COVID-19. In the study overall: The origin of the acute and convalescent COVID-19 samples was the United States, Italy and Spain.

Source study methods: Cell counts per sample came from amplifying reference gene primers. The assay was immunoSEQ multiplex PCR, and TCRdb's table has in-frame clones only and misses some. The V and J calls and clone size were taken over from that table, and D and trimming were inferred from the DNA. The sample has about 160,000 clones, about 92% seen once; the top ten hold roughly a sixth. The chain is built from TRBV7-2 and TRBJ1-2; D might be TRBD1 (5 bases). The TCR originated in a man aged 60 to 75 with active or convalescent COVID-19. The source material was peripheral blood. The CDR3 DNA sequence: TGTGCCAGCAGCTTAGAACAGGCCTATGGCTACACCTTC. This translates into CASSLEQAYGYTF.